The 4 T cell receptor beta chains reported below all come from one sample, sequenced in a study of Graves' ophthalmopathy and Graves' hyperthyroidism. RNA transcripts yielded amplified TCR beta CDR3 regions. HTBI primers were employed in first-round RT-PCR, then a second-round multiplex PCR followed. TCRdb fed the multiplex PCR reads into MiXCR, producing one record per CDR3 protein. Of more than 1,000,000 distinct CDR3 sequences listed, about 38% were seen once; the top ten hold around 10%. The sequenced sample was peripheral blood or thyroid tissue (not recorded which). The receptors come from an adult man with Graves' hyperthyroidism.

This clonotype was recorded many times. The CDR3 bases are TGTGCCAGCAGCAGGCGGGCACAGACTTGGAACACTGAAGCTTTCTTT. Amino acid sequence: CASSRRAQTWNTEAFF. The genes are TRBV7-2 and TRBJ1-1; D is ambiguous. Between the trimmed V and J ends, which lost 5 bases and 1 base, there was a span of 17 bases. The CDR3 is 16 residues long. The germline V gene encodes CDR1 SGHTA and CDR2 FQGNSA.

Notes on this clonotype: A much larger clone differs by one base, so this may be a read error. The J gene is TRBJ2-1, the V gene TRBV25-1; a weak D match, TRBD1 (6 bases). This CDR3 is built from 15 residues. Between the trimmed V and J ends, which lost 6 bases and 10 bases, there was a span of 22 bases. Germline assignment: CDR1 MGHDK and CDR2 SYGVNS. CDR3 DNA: TGTGCCAGCAGCTTAACTCTGGCAGGGGATGGGGAGCAGTTCTTC. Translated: CASSLTLAGDGEQFF.

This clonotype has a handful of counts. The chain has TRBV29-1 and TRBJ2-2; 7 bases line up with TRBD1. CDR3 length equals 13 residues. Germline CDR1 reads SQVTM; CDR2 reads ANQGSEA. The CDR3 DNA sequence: TGCAAGAGGACAGGCCCCACCACCGGGGAGCTGTTTTTT. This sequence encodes CKRTGPTTGELFF.

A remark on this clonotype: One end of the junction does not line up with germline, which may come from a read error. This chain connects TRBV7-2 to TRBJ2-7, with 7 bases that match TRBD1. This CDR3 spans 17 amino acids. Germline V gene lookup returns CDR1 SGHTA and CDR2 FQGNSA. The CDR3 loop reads CASSQDRVTTSSYEQYF. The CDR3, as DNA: TGCGCCAGCAGCCAAGACAGGGTGACGACTTCATCCTACGAGCAGTACTTC.